This TCR beta chain was retrieved from a study of identical twins. The study, taken as a whole, reports: Memory repertoires lacked the insertion deficit that abundant cord blood beta clonotypes showed. Cross-sectional statistical analysis, not tracking of the same donors, underpinned the conclusions.

CDR1 and CDR2 from the germline V gene are LGHNT and FRNRAP. Trimming removed 8 bases from V and 0 bases from J; junction bases left unmatched: 5. The CDR3 is 14 residues long. Carrying unique molecular identifiers, the cDNA also gained a universal primer site through template switching. A single record per CDR3 protein comes from TCRdb applying MiXCR to the 5' RACE reads. The sample shows fewer than 500,000 distinct CDR3 sequences, 20% to 25% of them seen only once. With regard to this clonotype: The antigen is unknown.

Separately, the same data were catalogued under a study of T cells expressing NK-cell markers. That work contributes: An anti-gamma-delta TCR antibody was added in several experiments. It restricted sorting to alpha-beta TCR-expressing T cells.

The V and J genes are TRBV12-5 and TRBJ2-5, with 8 bases fitting TRBD2. This receptor was obtained from a woman between 18 and 29 years old in good health. The sequencing sample was made of CD4+ T cells sorted from blood. CDR3 sequence reads: CASIAGPYQETQYF. CDR3 bases: TGTGCTAGTATAGCGGGGCCGTACCAAGAGACCCAGTACTTC.